This T cell receptor beta chain derives from a study of cytomegalovirus exposure and HLA in healthy donors. After removal of 5 bases from V and 2 bases from J, the junction contained 3 bases not matched to a gene. Germline CDR1 reads SEHNR; CDR2 reads FQNEAQ (reference sequence). The CDR3 length is 14 residues. The PCR was carried out with 60 Vbeta primers and 13 Jbeta primers. Data came from immunoSEQ multiplex PCR; TCRdb stores just in-frame clones and leaves some out. Found here are some 150,000 clones, about 70% of them singletons; the top ten hold 2% to 2.5%. Material: PBMCs. The gene calls are TRBV7-9 and TRBJ2-7, with 10 bases that match TRBD1. This TCR was sampled from a woman aged 40 to 55 in good health and CMV-seronegative. Written as DNA, the CDR3 is TGTGCCAGCAGCCCAGGGACAGGGGCCTACGAGCAGTACTTC. It codes for CASSPGTGAYEQYF.